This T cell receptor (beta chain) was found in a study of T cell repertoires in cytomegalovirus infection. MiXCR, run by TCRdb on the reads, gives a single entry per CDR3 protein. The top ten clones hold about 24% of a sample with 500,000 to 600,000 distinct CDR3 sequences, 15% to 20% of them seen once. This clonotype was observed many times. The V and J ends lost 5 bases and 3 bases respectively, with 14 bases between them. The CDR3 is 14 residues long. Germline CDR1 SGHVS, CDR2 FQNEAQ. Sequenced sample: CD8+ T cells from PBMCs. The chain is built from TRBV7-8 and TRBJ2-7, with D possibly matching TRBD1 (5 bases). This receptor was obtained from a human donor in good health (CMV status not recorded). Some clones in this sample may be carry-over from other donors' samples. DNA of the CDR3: TGTGCCAGCAGCCGAACAGACAGCCACTACGAGCAGTACTTC. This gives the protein CASSRTDSHYEQYF.